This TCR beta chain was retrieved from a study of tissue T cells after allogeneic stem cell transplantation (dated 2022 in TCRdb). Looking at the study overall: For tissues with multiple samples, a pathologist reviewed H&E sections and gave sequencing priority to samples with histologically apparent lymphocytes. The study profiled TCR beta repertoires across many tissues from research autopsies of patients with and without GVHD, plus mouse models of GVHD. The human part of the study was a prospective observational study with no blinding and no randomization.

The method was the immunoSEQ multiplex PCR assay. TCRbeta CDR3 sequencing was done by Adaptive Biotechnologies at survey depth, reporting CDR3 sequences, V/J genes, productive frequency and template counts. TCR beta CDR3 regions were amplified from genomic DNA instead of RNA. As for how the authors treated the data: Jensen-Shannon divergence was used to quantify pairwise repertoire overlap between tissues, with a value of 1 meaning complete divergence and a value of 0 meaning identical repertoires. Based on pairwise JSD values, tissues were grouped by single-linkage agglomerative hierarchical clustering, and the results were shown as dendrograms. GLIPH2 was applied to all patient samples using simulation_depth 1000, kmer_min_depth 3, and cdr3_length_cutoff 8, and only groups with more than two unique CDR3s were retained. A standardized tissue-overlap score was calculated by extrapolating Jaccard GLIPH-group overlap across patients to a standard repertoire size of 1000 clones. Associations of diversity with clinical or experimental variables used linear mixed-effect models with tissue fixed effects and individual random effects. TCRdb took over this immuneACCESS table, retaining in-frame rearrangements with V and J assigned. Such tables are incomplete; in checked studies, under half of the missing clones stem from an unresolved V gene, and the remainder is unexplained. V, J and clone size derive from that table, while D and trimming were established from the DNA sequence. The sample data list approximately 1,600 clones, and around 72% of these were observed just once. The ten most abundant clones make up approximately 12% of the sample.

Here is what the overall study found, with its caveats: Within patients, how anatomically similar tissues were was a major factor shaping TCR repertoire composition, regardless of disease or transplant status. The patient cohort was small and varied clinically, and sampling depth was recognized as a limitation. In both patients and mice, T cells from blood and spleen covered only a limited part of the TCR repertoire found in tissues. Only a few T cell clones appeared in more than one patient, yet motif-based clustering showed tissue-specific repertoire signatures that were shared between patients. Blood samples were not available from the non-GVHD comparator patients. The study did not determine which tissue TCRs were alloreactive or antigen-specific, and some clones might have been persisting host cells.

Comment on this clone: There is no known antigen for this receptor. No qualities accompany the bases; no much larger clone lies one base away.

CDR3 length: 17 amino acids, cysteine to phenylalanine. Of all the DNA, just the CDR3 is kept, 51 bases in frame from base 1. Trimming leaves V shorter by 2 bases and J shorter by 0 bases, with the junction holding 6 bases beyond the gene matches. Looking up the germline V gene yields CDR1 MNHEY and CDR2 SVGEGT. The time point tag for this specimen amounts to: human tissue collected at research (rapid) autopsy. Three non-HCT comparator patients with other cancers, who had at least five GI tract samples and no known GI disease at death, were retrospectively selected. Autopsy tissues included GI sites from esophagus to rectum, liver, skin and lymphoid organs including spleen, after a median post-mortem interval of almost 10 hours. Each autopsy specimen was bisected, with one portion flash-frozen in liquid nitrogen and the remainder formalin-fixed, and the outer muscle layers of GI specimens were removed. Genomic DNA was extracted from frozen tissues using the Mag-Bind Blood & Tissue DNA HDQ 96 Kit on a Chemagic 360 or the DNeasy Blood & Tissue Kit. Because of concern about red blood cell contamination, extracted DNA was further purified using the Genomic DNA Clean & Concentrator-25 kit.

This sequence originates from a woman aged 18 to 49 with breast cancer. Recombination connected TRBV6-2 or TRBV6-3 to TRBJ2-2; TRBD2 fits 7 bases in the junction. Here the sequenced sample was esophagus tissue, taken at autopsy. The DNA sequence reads TGTGCCAGCAGTTACGGAAGCGGGATGGCGAACACCGGGGAGCTGTTTTTT. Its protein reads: CASSYGSGMANTGELFF.